The 8 T cell receptor beta chains below were found in one sample sequenced in a study of CD8+ T cells in alopecia areata listed by TCRdb under 2018. This specimen's time point label, per the study, means: about 25 weeks on oral tofacitinib. This specimen's treatment or condition label, interpreted: oral pan-JAK inhibitor, 5-10 mg twice daily. Library construction relied on the immunoSEQ multiplex PCR assay. For TCR sequencing, RNA was extracted from every sample and reverse transcribed into cDNA to serve as template. The source is immuneACCESS, and TCRdb retained only in-frame sequences with V and J called. Part of the clones is not carried over; for the studies checked, unresolved V genes explain less than half of this, and the remainder is unexplained. This sample comprises some 190,000 clones, approximately 61% of them detected only once. The top ten clonotypes cover approximately 1% of the sample.

The material sequenced was CD4+ T cells sorted from blood, taken at week 24, from a patient treated with tofacitinib. The source of these receptors is a human donor with alopecia areata.

V is TRBV29-1 and J is TRBJ2-1, with D perhaps TRBD1 (7 bases). V was clipped by 7 bases and J by 0 bases, with 13 bases between them. Germline V gene lookup returns CDR1 SQVTM and CDR2 ANQGSEA. The CDR3 spans 14 residues. The CDR3 DNA is TGCAGCGCCAGCAGGGGGGACTCCTACAATGAGCAGTTCTTC. Protein sequence: CSASRGDSYNEQFF.

The V call is TRBV7-2, the J call TRBJ2-2, with 11 bases matching TRBD2. With V trimmed by 2 bases and J by 1 base, 3 bases remained unmatched. The CDR3 consists of 17 residues. Germline V lookup: CDR1 SGHTA, CDR2 FQGNSA. The CDR3 DNA is TGTGCCAGCAGCTTACTAGCGGGGGGATGGAACACCGGGGAGCTGTTTTTT. It translates to CASSLLAGGWNTGELFF.

The chain links TRBV6-5 to TRBJ1-2, with 9 nucleotides matching TRBD1. Unmatched junction bases numbered 4, after V lost 5 bases and J lost 0 bases. This CDR3 region has 15 residues. Germline V gives CDR1 MNHEY, CDR2 SVGAGI. CDR3 sequence: CASSRGQGPNYGYTF. The CDR3 bases are TGTGCCAGCAGTCGCGGACAGGGGCCTAACTATGGCTACACCTTC.

The chain uses TRBV6-5 and TRBJ2-2; 8 bases match TRBD2. Germline CDR1 reads MNHEY; CDR2 reads SVGAGI. This CDR3 is built from 14 residues. V dropped 10 bases and J dropped 9; count of bases not matched to a gene: 13. CDR3 region: CATGRGARGRELFF. Here the CDR3 DNA reads TGTGCCACCGGGCGGGGGGCTCGGGGCAGGGAGCTGTTTTTT.

The sample holds many counts of this clone. This rearrangement joins TRBV29-1 to TRBJ2-2, with TRBD1 matching 7 bases. The germline CDR1 and CDR2 sequences are SQVTM and ANQGSEA. Trimming at V came to 7 bases and at J to 1 base, leaving 6 bases not matched to a gene. The CDR3 covers 14 residues. CDR3 protein: CSGETGLNTGELFF. CDR3 nucleotides: TGCAGCGGAGAGACAGGGTTGAACACCGGGGAGCTGTTTTTT.

The chain recombines TRBV5-4 with TRBJ2-7, with 11 bases aligning to TRBD2. The germline V gene has CDR1 SGHNT and CDR2 YYREEE (reference sequence). The CDR3 is made up of 14 amino acids. V trimming: 2 bases; J trimming: 6 bases; junction bases outside the gene matches: 4. The CDR3 protein is CASSFYSGGAEQYF. CDR3 in DNA: TGTGCCAGCAGCTTTTATAGCGGGGGGGCCGAGCAGTACTTC.

In its sample, this clone was seen a few times. Distinct nucleotide sequences in the sample also encode this CDR3. The chain is built from TRBV6-1 and TRBJ1-1; D uncertain. Germline CDR1 and CDR2: MNHNS and SASEGT. The CDR3 runs 11 residues. Trimming removed 0 bases from V and 7 bases from J, with 3 bases in between. The CDR3 loop is CASSEAIEAFF. DNA for the CDR3: TGTGCCAGCAGTGAAGCAATTGAAGCTTTCTTT.

The rearrangement links TRBV6-1 to TRBJ2-7, with D hard to call. Trimming removed 2 bases at V and 6 bases at J, with 8 bases between. Germline CDR1 and CDR2: MNHNS and SASEGT. CDR3 length equals 12 residues. The CDR3 coding sequence is TGTGCCAGCAGTGAATTAAAAGCCGAGCAGTACTTC. Amino acid sequence: CASSELKAEQYF.